This entry describes one TCR beta chain. Its specificity is unknown. With a much larger clone just one base away, this may be a read error. CDR1 and CDR2 from the germline V gene are SGHVS and FQNEAQ. This CDR3 comprises 14 residues. The data were obtained in a study of glioma-infiltrating T cells. Whole-study findings and limits: CDR3 overlap between tissue and blood was very small. Tissue-blood divergence was below expectation in non-neoplastic patients, above in gliomas.

The iRepertoire nested amplicon-rescue multiplex PCR amplified TCR alpha and beta CDR3s from RNA. Tissue mRNA or PBMC total RNA, 100-400 ng, went into one-step reverse transcription and amplification. TCRdb independently ran MiXCR on the multiplex PCR reads; one entry per CDR3 protein. In the table there are about 190,000 distinct CDR3 sequences, 25% to 35% of which are singletons. The chain uses TRBV7-8 and TRBJ2-5, with TRBD1 matching over 7 bases. The sequenced sample was glioma tissue, nonneoplastic brain tissue, or PBMCs (not recorded which). The origin of this receptor is a human donor with low-grade glioma or glioblastoma, undergoing nonglioma brain surgery, or in good health (not recorded which). The CDR3 bases are TGTGCCAGCAGCTTCTTTACAGGGACAGAGGCCCAGTACTTC. Encoded protein: CASSFFTGTEAQYF.